Sequencing of this T cell receptor (beta chain) was carried out in a study of vaccination and CD4 T cells after COVID-19. Study results and caveats: Recorded median SARS-CoV-2-reactive clonotype numbers increased from about 20 to 38 without reaching significance.

Treatment defined: roughly ten-day PBMC culture with coronavirus spike peptide pools or control peptides (ViraFEST assay). Half the growth medium was swapped for new IL-2 medium on days 3 and 7. Oncomine TCR Beta short-read sequencing was applied to DNA from cultured CD4+ T cells. CD4+ T cells were cultured, and genomic DNA was extracted from them. TCRdb reprocessed the PCR reads with MiXCR, giving one entry per CDR3 protein. Altogether approximately 16,000 distinct CDR3 sequences are present, around 52% being singletons, with the ten largest covering 9.4%. This CDR3 region has 12 residues. Germline V gene lookup returns CDR1 DFQATT and CDR2 SNEGSKA (reference sequence). V shed 6 bases, J shed 5 bases, and the junction held 3 bases outside the gene matches. This clonotype was picked up one time. Its target is not known.

This TCR derives from a human donor who had recovered from COVID-19. The chain has TRBV20-1 and TRBJ1-4; TRBD1 aligns across 7 bases. Sequenced sample: CD4+ T cells from blood, cultured in vitro. Written as DNA, the CDR3 is TGCAGTGCCGGGACAGTGAATGAAAAACTGTTTTTT. This sequence encodes CSAGTVNEKLFF.